This is a list of T cell receptor beta chains from one sample in a study of technical replicates of blood from a handful of donors. Assay used: immunoSEQ multiplex PCR; TCRdb lists only in-frame clones, some missing. The sample consists of some 74,000 clones, roughly 89% of them appearing once. Specimen: T cells isolated from PBMCs. The receptor source for this set is a human donor in good health. Both conserved end residues are part of each CDR3. Each record gives: J gene, clone size, D gene, V gene, CDR3 DNA, CDR3 protein. The D gene is left open where the match is weak. Expanded clones are given a class, and other clones once, few, many or no size at all.

J: TRBJ2-6
size: .
D: .
V: TRBV27
DNA: TGTGCCACCTCGGGGAGCCATGGGGCCAACGTCCTGACTTTC
CDR3: CATSGSHGANVLTF

J: TRBJ2-3
size: .
D: .
V: TRBV10-3
DNA: TGTGCCATCAGTGAACTACTAGGCACAGATACGCAGTATTTT
CDR3: CAISELLGTDTQYF

J: TRBJ2-1
size: .
D: TRBD2
V: TRBV29-1
DNA: TGCAGCGTTCGGACTAGCGGACACAATGAGCAGTTCTTC
CDR3: CSVRTSGHNEQFF

J: TRBJ1-2
size: .
D: .
V: TRBV30
DNA: TGTGCCTTCCGTACAGTCAGTTCCTACTATGGCTACACCTTC
CDR3: CAFRTVSSYYGYTF

J: TRBJ1-2
size: .
D: .
V: TRBV7-2
DNA: TGTGCCAGCAGCTTTTATACGGGTCCATATGGCTACACCTTC
CDR3: CASSFYTGPYGYTF

J: TRBJ2-7
size: .
D: TRBD2
V: TRBV30
DNA: TGTGCCTGGAGTGTACCCGGGACTAGCGCCTACGAGCAGTACTTC
CDR3: CAWSVPGTSAYEQYF

J: TRBJ2-3
size: .
D: .
V: TRBV27
DNA: TGTGCCAGCAGTTTTCGGGTTGGCCAAACAGATACGCAGTATTTT
CDR3: CASSFRVGQTDTQYF

J: TRBJ2-3
size: .
D: .
V: TRBV5-4
DNA: TGTGCCAGCAGCCGAAACGCAGACACAGATACGCAGTATTTT
CDR3: CASSRNADTDTQYF

J: TRBJ2-7
size: .
D: TRBD1
V: TRBV7-2
DNA: TGTGCCAGCAGCTTAGTCTTAGGACAGGGGTCCTACGAGCAGTACTTC
CDR3: CASSLVLGQGSYEQYF

J: TRBJ1-2
size: .
D: .
V: TRBV19
DNA: TGTGCCAGTAGTATCAACGAAGCTCCTTATGGCTACACCTTC
CDR3: CASSINEAPYGYTF

J: TRBJ2-7
size: .
D: TRBD2
V: TRBV28
DNA: TGTGCCAGCGCAGGCGGGGGGTGGCAATTCGGCTACGAGCAGTACTTC
CDR3: CASAGGGWQFGYEQYF

J: TRBJ2-2
size: .
D: TRBD2
V: TRBV9
DNA: TGTGCCAGCAGCGTAGATGGTAGCGGGAGGTTTGTTACCGGGGAGCTGTTTTTT
CDR3: CASSVDGSGRFVTGELFF

J: TRBJ1-1
size: .
D: .
V: TRBV4-2
DNA: TGTGCCAGCAGCCAAGTTGTTACCGGGGGAACGAACACTGAAGCTTTCTTT
CDR3: CASSQVVTGGTNTEAFF

J: TRBJ2-7
size: .
D: .
V: TRBV7-2
DNA: TGTGCCAGCAGCTTAGGGCCCCTTACTAGTTCCTACGAGCAGTACTTC
CDR3: CASSLGPLTSSYEQYF

J: TRBJ1-5
size: .
D: .
V: TRBV4-2
DNA: TGTGCCAGCAGCCAAGAGGGGGGGTTATTAAGTCAGCCCCAGCATTTT
CDR3: CASSQEGGLLSQPQHF

J: TRBJ2-7
size: .
D: .
V: TRBV6-5
DNA: TGTGCCAGCAGCCATTATCGGACACAACCCTACGAGCAGTACTTC
CDR3: CASSHYRTQPYEQYF

J: TRBJ1-1
size: few
D: TRBD1
V: TRBV28
DNA: TGTGCCAGCAGTCCCGGGACAGGGGTTCCAGGGACTGAAGCTTTCTTT
CDR3: CASSPGTGVPGTEAFF

J: TRBJ2-3
size: once
D: TRBD1
V: TRBV11-2
DNA: TGTGCCAGCAGTTCACCAGGGGGCGTAACAGATACGCAGTATTTT
CDR3: CASSSPGGVTDTQYF

J: TRBJ2-3
size: .
D: TRBD2
V: TRBV9
DNA: TGTGCCAGCAGCGGACGCTATAGCGGGAGCGCAGATACGCAGTATTTT
CDR3: CASSGRYSGSADTQYF

J: TRBJ1-4
size: .
D: TRBD1
V: TRBV19
DNA: TGTGCCAGTAGTATCGGGACAGGGGGCAGTGAAAAACTGTTTTTT
CDR3: CASSIGTGGSEKLFF

J: TRBJ1-1
size: .
D: TRBD1
V: TRBV18
DNA: TGTGCCAGCTCACCAGGTGCCGGGACAGGGGTGAACACTGAAGCTTTCTTT
CDR3: CASSPGAGTGVNTEAFF

J: TRBJ2-5
size: .
D: TRBD2
V: TRBV5-1
DNA: TGCGCCAGCAGCTTTTTAGCGGGAGGGTTCCAAGAGACCCAGTACTTC
CDR3: CASSFLAGGFQETQYF

J: TRBJ1-1
size: few
D: .
V: TRBV9
DNA: TGTGCCAGCAGCGTTGGAGGGAGCACTGAAGCTTTCTTT
CDR3: CASSVGGSTEAFF

J: TRBJ1-2
size: .
D: .
V: TRBV27
DNA: TGTGCCAGCAGTTTAGGGGCAGGGACAGGCTACACCTTC
CDR3: CASSLGAGTGYTF

J: TRBJ2-7
size: .
D: TRBD2
V: TRBV27
DNA: TGTGCCAGCAGTTTATCGAGGACTAGCGGTGACGAGCAGTACTTC
CDR3: CASSLSRTSGDEQYF

J: TRBJ2-7
size: .
D: TRBD1
V: TRBV4-3
DNA: TGCGCCAGCAGCCCGTCCTCCGGGACAGTCTACGAGCAGTACTTC
CDR3: CASSPSSGTVYEQYF

J: TRBJ1-2
size: .
D: .
V: TRBV7-2
DNA: TGTGCCAGCAGCACTACAGGGAATGCGGATGGCTACACCTTC
CDR3: CASSTTGNADGYTF

J: TRBJ2-5
size: .
D: .
V: TRBV7-3
DNA: TGTGCCAGCAGCATGGGCGGGGAGACCCAGTACTTC
CDR3: CASSMGGETQYF

J: TRBJ2-7
size: .
D: .
V: TRBV5-1
DNA: TGCGCCAGCAGCTCCTTGTCGGTAGGGGGTTACGAGCAGTACTTC
CDR3: CASSSLSVGGYEQYF

J: TRBJ2-3
size: .
D: TRBD1
V: TRBV7-3
DNA: TGTGCCAGCGCACAGGGGGCGCCCACAGATACGCAGTATTTT
CDR3: CASAQGAPTDTQYF

J: TRBJ2-3
size: .
D: .
V: TRBV27
DNA: TGTGCCAGCCGGGACTCTAGACGCACAGATACGCAGTATTTT
CDR3: CASRDSRRTDTQYF

J: TRBJ1-2
size: .
D: TRBD1
V: TRBV19
DNA: TGTGCCAGTAGTATATCGACCGGGACAGGGAATAATTTAGGCGGCTACACCTTC
CDR3: CASSISTGTGNNLGGYTF

J: TRBJ1-2
size: .
D: .
V: TRBV4-1
DNA: TGCGCCAGCAGCCAAGGGCCAGGAATAAGGTATGGCTACACCTTC
CDR3: CASSQGPGIRYGYTF

J: TRBJ2-2
size: .
D: TRBD1
V: TRBV30
DNA: TGTGCCTGGAGTAAGGGGGACAGAAACACCGGGGAGCTGTTTTTT
CDR3: CAWSKGDRNTGELFF

J: TRBJ1-1
size: .
D: .
V: TRBV30
DNA: TGTGCCTGGAGTTCGGCTTCGGTAGGAGAGGAAGCTTTCTTT
CDR3: CAWSSASVGEEAFF

J: TRBJ2-7
size: .
D: TRBD1
V: TRBV5-1
DNA: TGCGCCAGCCGCGAAGACGACAGGGGCAGTGACGAGCAGTACTTC
CDR3: CASREDDRGSDEQYF

J: TRBJ2-1
size: .
D: TRBD1
V: TRBV2
DNA: TGTGCCAGCAGTGAAGCTGGGACAGGGGCCTACAATGAGCAGTTCTTC
CDR3: CASSEAGTGAYNEQFF

J: TRBJ2-5
size: .
D: .
V: TRBV18
DNA: TGTGCCAGCTCACCACTCCCCTTGACAGTCCAAGAGACCCAGTACTTC
CDR3: CASSPLPLTVQETQYF

J: TRBJ2-3
size: .
D: TRBD2
V: TRBV5-6
DNA: TGTGCCAGCACCCTGACTAGCGGGAGTATAGATACGCAGTATTTT
CDR3: CASTLTSGSIDTQYF

J: TRBJ2-7
size: .
D: TRBD2
V: TRBV7-6
DNA: TGTGCCAGCAGCTTAGGGTTTAGCGGGAGGGTCGACGAGCAGTACTTC
CDR3: CASSLGFSGRVDEQYF